The 15 T cell receptor beta chains reported below all come from one sample, sequenced in a study of cytomegalovirus exposure and HLA in healthy donors. PCR primers comprised 60 Vbeta and 13 Jbeta primers. Some clones are missing from TCRdb's copy, which holds only in-frame ones; the method was immunoSEQ multiplex PCR. This table has about 130,000 clones, 60% to 80% appearing once. Sequenced material: PBMCs. These TCRs come from a man aged 30 to 45 in good health and CMV-seronegative.

The rearrangement links TRBV29-1 to TRBJ1-2, with 9 bases fitting TRBD1. CDR3 length equals 15 residues. The V gene end was trimmed by 6 bases and the J gene end by 2 bases; junction bases not matched to a gene: 10. Per the germline V gene, CDR1 is SQVTM and CDR2 is ANQGSEA. In DNA, the CDR3 is TGCAGCGTCCAAGTCCCGGGACAGGGAAACTATGGCTACACCTTC. Its protein is CSVQVPGQGNYGYTF.

The V gene is TRBV5-8, the J gene TRBJ1-2; the D gene is possibly TRBD1 (5 bases). The germline gives CDR1 SGHTS, CDR2 YDEGEE. CDR3 length equals 15 residues. V gave up 4 bases and J gave up 0 bases, with 13 bases separating them. CDR3 sequence: CASSLDSMANYGYTF. CDR3 nucleotides: TGTGCCAGCAGCCTTGACAGCATGGCTAACTATGGCTACACCTTC.

The J gene is TRBJ1-2, the V gene TRBV10-3, with 7 positions matching TRBD1. The CDR3 consists of 15 residues. The V gene's germline CDR1 is ENHRY and CDR2 SYGVKD. Trimming at V came to 1 base and at J to 2 bases, leaving 4 bases not matched to a gene. CDR3: CAISEWGTENYGYTF. The DNA of the CDR3 is TGTGCCATCAGTGAGTGGGGGACAGAGAACTATGGCTACACCTTC.

A few counts support this clone. This chain uses TRBV23-1 with TRBJ1-5; D gene uncertain. TRBV23-1 is designated an ORF whose function remains uncertain. The CDR3 is 15 amino acids. The germline V and J ends were trimmed by 6 bases and 0 bases, with 12 bases remaining between them. The CDR3 loop reads CASRPRRNSNQPQHF. The CDR3 DNA reads as TGCGCCAGCAGGCCCCGTAGAAATAGCAATCAGCCCCAGCATTTT.

The chain combines TRBV9 with TRBJ2-5; the D is unclear. The CDR3 has 14 residues. CDR1 and CDR2 from the germline V gene are SGDLS and YYNGEE. V was clipped by 2 bases and J by 1 base, with 9 bases between them. The CDR3 spells CASSVLPVQETQYF. CDR3 DNA sequence: TGTGCCAGCAGCGTCCTCCCTGTCCAAGAGACCCAGTACTTC.

V gene TRBV27 combines with J gene TRBJ1-2; maybe TRBD1 (5 bases). The CDR3 loop spans 13 amino acids. The V and J ends lost 3 bases and 8 bases respectively, with 13 bases between them. CDR1 is MNHEY and CDR2 is SMNVEV in the germline V gene (reference sequence). This CDR3 is CASSLRQGGGYTF. CDR3 nucleotide sequence: TGTGCCAGCAGTTTGCGCCAGGGAGGCGGCTACACCTTC.

This chain joins TRBV4-1 and TRBJ2-4; TRBD1 agrees at 11 bases. The CDR3 consists of 17 residues. V lost 0 bases to trimming and J lost 3 bases; unmatched junction nucleotides: 4. Germline V gene lookup returns CDR1 MGHRA and CDR2 YSYEKL. CDR3 residues: CASSQEGQGDFKNIQYF. The CDR3 coding sequence is TGCGCCAGCAGCCAAGAGGGACAGGGGGATTTCAAAAACATTCAGTACTTC.

V gene TRBV4-1 combines with J gene TRBJ2-7; no reliable D call. Trimming stripped 0 bases from V and 6 bases from J, with 6 bases between. Germline CDR1 and CDR2: MGHRA and YSYEKL. This CDR3 contains 12 residues. CDR3 DNA: TGCGCCAGCAGCCAAGAAGCACTCGAGCAGTACTTC. It is translated as CASSQEALEQYF.

This chain joins TRBV28 and TRBJ2-1; D not resolved. Germline lookup yields CDR1 MDHEN and CDR2 SYDVKM. V lost 5 bases to trimming and J lost 6 bases, with 8 bases between them. CDR3 size: 12 residues. In DNA form, the CDR3 reads TGTGCCAGCAGTACTCCCCCCAATGAGCAGTTCTTC. Protein: CASSTPPNEQFF. The whole variable domain, remainder taken from reference TRBV28 and TRBJ2-1, is DVKVTQSSRYLVKRTGEKVFLECVQDMDHENMFWYRQDPGLGLRLIYFSYDVKMKEKGDIPEGYSVSREKKERFSLILESASTNQTSMYLCASSTPPNEQFFGPGTRLTVL.

The J gene is TRBJ2-6, the V gene TRBV19; 10 nucleotides agree with TRBD1. J was trimmed by 4 bases and V by 3 bases; bases with no gene match: 12. The germline V gene has CDR1 LNHDA and CDR2 SQIVND (reference sequence). The CDR3 is 19 amino acids. CDR3 coding DNA: TGTGCCAGTAGTATCTCTCCGACAGGGGGCGTAGCAGGGGCCAACGTCCTGACTTTC. Amino acid sequence: CASSISPTGGVAGANVLTF.

This clone was observed a handful of times. This sequence joins TRBV2 and TRBJ1-4; 8 bases fit TRBD1. The V and J ends lost 6 bases and 6 bases, in that order; junction bases with no gene match: 6. Germline loops: CDR1 SNHLY, CDR2 FYNNEI. This CDR3 is 14 amino acids long. CDR3 amino acids: CASRDRVGDEKLFF. Here the CDR3 DNA reads TGTGCCAGCAGGGACAGGGTCGGGGATGAAAAACTGTTTTTT. The whole variable domain, remainder taken from reference TRBV2 and TRBJ1-4, is EPEVTQTPSHQVTQMGQEVILRCVPISNHLYFYWYRQILGQKVEFLVSFYNNEISEKSEIFDDQFSVERPDGSNFTLKIRSTKLEDSAMYFCASRDRVGDEKLFFGSGTQLSVL.

A few counts support this clone. The rearrangement links TRBV6-1 to TRBJ1-1; D is ambiguous. The ends were cut back, 4 bases at V and 11 bases at J, with 14 bases in the middle. This CDR3 comprises 12 residues. Germline CDR1 MNHNS, CDR2 SASEGT. In DNA form, the CDR3 reads TGTGCCAGCAGTGGGGTTCAAGGAGTGGCTTTCTTT. This sequence encodes CASSGVQGVAFF.

This clone has more than one count but fewer than ten. The gene calls are TRBV5-1 and TRBJ1-2; D is unresolved. The germline gives CDR1 SGHRS, CDR2 YFSETQ. V was shortened by 0 bases and J by 10 bases, with 10 bases between the two germline ends. This CDR3 contains 12 residues. The CDR3 DNA sequence: TGCGCCAGCAGCTTGGGGGCAGTCGACTACACCTTC. Translated: CASSLGAVDYTF.

The genes are TRBV30 and TRBJ1-2; no definite D call. The CDR3 covers 12 residues. Trimming removed 1 base at V and 5 bases at J, with 8 bases between. Germline V gene lookup returns CDR1 GTSNPN and CDR2 SVGIG (reference sequence). The CDR3 nucleotides read TGTGCCTGGAGTGGATCGGGGTATGGCTACACCTTC. It codes for CAWSGSGYGYTF.

The table lists this clone with a few counts. The chain has TRBV29-1 and TRBJ1-4; no clear D. The V gene lost 4 bases and the J gene lost 2 bases, with 8 bases spanning the gap. This CDR3 contains 13 residues. Per the germline V gene, CDR1 is SQVTM and CDR2 is ANQGSEA. CDR3: CSVVGQTNEKLFF. As DNA, the CDR3 is TGCAGCGTTGTTGGTCAGACTAATGAAAAACTGTTTTTT. Full variable domain (remainder filled in from reference TRBV29-1 and TRBJ1-4): SAVISQKPSRDICQRGTSLTIQCQVDSQVTMMFWYRQQPGQSLTLIATANQGSEATYESGFVIDKFPISRPNLTFSTLTVSNMSPEDSSIYLCSVVGQTNEKLFFGSGTQLSVL.